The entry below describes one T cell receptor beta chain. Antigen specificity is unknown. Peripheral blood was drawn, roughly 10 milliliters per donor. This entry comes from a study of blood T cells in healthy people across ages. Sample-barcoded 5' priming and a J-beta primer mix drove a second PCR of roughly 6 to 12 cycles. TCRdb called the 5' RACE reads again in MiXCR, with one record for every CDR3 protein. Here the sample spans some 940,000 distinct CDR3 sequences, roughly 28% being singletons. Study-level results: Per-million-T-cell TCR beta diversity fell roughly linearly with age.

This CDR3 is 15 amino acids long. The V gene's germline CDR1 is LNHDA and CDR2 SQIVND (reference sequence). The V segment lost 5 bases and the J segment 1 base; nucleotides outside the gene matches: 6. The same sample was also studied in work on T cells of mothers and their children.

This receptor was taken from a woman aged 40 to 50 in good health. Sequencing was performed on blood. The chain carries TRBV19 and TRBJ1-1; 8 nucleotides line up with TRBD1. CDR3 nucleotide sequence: TGTGCCAGTAGTTCACAGGGGGTCCAGAACACTGAAGCTTTCTTT. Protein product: CASSSQGVQNTEAFF.